This T cell receptor (beta chain) was obtained from a study of T cells in localized non-small cell lung cancer. Study results and limitations: Because sequencing included only one region (of the tumor), heterogeneity remains possible. Density of T cells in blood, when higher, went with longer overall survival. Detection in adjacent lung was observed for a median 57 of the top 100 tumor clones. Among the tissues sampled, uninvolved adjacent lung had the highest T cell clonality, above tumor.

The CDR3 has 13 residues. Trimming took off 7 bases at V and 4 bases at J, with 13 bases between the two ends. Germline CDR1 MDHEN, CDR2 SYDVKM. A few counts support this clone. Its antigen is not known. Assay used: immunoSEQ multiplex PCR; TCRdb lists only in-frame clones, some missing. Altogether 6,500 or so clones are present, approximately 43% being singletons, with the ten largest covering less than 5%. The sample was lymph node tissue, taken before any cancer treatment. V is TRBV28 and J is TRBJ1-2; D call uncertain. This receptor was taken from a man aged 40 to 70 with stage I lung adenocarcinoma. The CDR3: CASTLAGSYGYTF. CDR3 nucleotide sequence: TGTGCCAGCACTCTAGCGGGGTCCTATGGCTACACCTTC.